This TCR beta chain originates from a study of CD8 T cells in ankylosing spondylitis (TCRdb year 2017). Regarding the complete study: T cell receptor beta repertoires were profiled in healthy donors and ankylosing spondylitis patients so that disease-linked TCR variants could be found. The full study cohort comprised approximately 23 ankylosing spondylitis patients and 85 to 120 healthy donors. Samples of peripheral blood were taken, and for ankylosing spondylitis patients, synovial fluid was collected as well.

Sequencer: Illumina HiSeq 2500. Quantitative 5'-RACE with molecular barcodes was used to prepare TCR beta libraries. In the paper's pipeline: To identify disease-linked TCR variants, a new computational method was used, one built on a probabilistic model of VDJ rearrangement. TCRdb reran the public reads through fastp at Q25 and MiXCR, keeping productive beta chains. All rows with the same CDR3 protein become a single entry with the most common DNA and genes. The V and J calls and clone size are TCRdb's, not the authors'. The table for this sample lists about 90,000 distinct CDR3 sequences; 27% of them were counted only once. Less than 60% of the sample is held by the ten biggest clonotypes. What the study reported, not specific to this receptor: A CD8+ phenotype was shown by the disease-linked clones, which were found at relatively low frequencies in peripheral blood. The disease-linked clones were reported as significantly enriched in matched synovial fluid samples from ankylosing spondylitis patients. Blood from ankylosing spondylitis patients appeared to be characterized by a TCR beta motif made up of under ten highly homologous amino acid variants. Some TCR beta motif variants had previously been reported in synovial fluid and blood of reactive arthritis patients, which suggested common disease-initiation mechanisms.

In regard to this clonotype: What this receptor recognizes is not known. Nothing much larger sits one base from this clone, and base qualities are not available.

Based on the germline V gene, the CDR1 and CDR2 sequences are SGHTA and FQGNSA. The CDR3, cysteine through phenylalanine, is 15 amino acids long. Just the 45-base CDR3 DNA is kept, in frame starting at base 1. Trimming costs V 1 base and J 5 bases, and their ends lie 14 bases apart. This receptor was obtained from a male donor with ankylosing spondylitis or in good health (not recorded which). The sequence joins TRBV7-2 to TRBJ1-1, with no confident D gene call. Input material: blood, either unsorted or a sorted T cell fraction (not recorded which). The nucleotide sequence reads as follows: TGTGCCAGCAGCTTAGATCCCAGGAGGGAAACTGAAGCTTTCTTT. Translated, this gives CASSLDPRRETEAFF.